The source of this T cell receptor (beta chain) is a study of blood T cell repertoires in COVID-19 (dated by TCRdb to 2019 to 2021). Regarding the study in general: The collaborator samples originated in the United States, Italy and Spain and spanned the acute and convalescent phases of COVID-19. Where HLA class I and class II types were available, the types were taken from metadata supplied by the sample provider, not from assay-based typing. The prospective study material was composed of cDNA or gDNA derived from T cells, B-cell-depleted T cells, or PBMCs. Samples were obtained from the ongoing ImmuneRACE study (first 160 participants) and from roughly 1,300 subjects provided by 6 global collaborators. Nearly every sample came with metadata listing a de-identified subject ID, COVID-19 status, age in years and sex. Subjects who had been exposed to COVID-19, were actively infected with it, or had recovered from it provided the deeply sampled blood TCRbeta repertoires that made up the dataset. The repertoires were released in a freely available public database meant as a resource for research on the immune response to SARS-CoV-2. The full study reports these points: How much clinical and demographic metadata was included differed by source and by participant, and the metadata was provided uncurated.

The collaborating institutions used their own protocols to collect whole blood in K2EDTA tubes. Collaborator samples were shipped for TCRbeta analysis as frozen whole blood, isolated PBMCs, or DNA extracted from either sample type. As concerns this clone: Its antigen has not been determined. No per-base quality is available; no much larger clone lies one base away.

The V end loses 4 bases and the J end loses 6 bases, and a stretch of 18 bases separates them. The CDR3 sequence holds 15 residues, the cysteine and phenylalanine included. Of all the DNA, just the CDR3 is kept, 45 bases in frame from base 1. Via the germline V gene, CDR1 is MGHRA and CDR2 YSYEKL. TCRbeta CDR3 regions were amplified from genomic DNA by means of the immunoSEQ Assay, a bias-controlled multiplex PCR. The study's processing was this. The number of nucleated cells in each sample was estimated by amplification of reference gene primers within the assay. To quantify the absolute abundance of each unique TCRbeta CDR3 rearrangement, sequence reads were collapsed and filtered. For each sample, productive Simpson clonality was calculated by taking the square root of Simpson's diversity index across productive rearrangements. This is the immuneACCESS table as TCRdb keeps it, with only in-frame sequences that have V and J called. A part of the clones is gone; compared with another copy, unresolved V genes explain less than half, and the rest is unexplained. V and J calls and clone size follow that table, whereas D and trimming were derived from the DNA. Across this sample there are 60,000 to 75,000 clones, with around four fifths seen only once. Less than 15% of the sample comes from the top ten.

The sequence is built from TRBV4-1 and TRBJ1-2; no D gene is confidently identified. The sequenced sample was peripheral blood. The receptor was isolated from a human donor in a cohort sampled during active COVID-19. The DNA sequence follows: TGCGCCAGCAGCCTTAAGGTCGGGTTTTACGATGGCTACACCTTC. Translated, it gives CASSLKVGFYDGYTF.